This T cell receptor beta chain was identified during a study of T cells in Graves' hyperthyroidism and ophthalmopathy. Researchers amplified the TCR beta CDR3 regions from RNA transcripts. The HTBI set primed first-round TCR CDR3 RT-PCR. TCRdb fed the multiplex PCR reads into MiXCR, producing one record per CDR3 protein. The sample lists 450,000 to 700,000 distinct CDR3 sequences, 46% occurring once. This clonotype showed up many times. The TCR originated in an adult woman with Graves' disease, either hyperthyroidism or ophthalmopathy (not recorded which). The sequenced sample consisted of peripheral blood or thyroid tissue (not recorded which).

CDR3 sequence (DNA): TGTGCCAGTAAGGTGCGAGCTTTTCCCTACGAGCAGTACTTC. Its translation is CASKVRAFPYEQYF. The chain is built from TRBV19 and TRBJ2-7; no reliable D call. CDR3 length: 14 residues. Deletions cut 7 bases from V and 2 bases from J, with 15 bases between. The germline V gene has CDR1 LNHDA and CDR2 SQIVND (reference sequence).